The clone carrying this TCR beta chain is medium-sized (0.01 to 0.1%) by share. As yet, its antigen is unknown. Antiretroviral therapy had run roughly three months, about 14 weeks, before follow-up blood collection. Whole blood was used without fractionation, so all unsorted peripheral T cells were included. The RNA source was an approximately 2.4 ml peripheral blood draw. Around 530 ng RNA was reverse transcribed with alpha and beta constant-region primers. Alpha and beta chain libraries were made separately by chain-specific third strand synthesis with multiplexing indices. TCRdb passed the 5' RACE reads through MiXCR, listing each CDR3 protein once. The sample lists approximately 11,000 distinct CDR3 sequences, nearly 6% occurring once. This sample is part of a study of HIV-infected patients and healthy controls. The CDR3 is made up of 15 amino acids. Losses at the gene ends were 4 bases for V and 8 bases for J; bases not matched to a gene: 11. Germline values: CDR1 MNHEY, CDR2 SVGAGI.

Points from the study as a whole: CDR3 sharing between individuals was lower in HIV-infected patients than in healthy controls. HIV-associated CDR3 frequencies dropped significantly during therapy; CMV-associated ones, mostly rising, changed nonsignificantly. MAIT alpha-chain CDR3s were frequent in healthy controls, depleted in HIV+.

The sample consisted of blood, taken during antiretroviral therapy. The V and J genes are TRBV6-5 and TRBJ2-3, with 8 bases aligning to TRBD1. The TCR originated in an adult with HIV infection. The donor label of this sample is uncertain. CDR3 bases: TGTGCCAGCAGTTTGGACAGGGCCCCGAGAGGTACGCAGTATTTT. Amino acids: CASSLDRAPRGTQYF.